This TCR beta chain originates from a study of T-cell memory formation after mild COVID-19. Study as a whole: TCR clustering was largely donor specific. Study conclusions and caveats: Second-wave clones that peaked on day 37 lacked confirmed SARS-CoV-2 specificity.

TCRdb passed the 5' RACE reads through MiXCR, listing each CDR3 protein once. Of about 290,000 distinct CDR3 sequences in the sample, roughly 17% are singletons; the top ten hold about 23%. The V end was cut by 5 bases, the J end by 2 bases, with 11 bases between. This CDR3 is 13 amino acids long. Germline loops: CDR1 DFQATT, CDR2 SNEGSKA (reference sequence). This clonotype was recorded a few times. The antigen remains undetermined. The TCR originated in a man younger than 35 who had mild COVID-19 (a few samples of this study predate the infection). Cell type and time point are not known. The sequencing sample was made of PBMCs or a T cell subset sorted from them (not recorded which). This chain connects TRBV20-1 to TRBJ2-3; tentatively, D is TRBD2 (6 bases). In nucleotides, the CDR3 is TGCAGTGCTCATCCTAGCGCCACAGATACGCAGTATTTT. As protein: CSAHPSATDTQYF.